These 15 T cell receptor beta chains share one sample of origin, sequenced in a study of T cells in Graves' hyperthyroidism and ophthalmopathy. What was amplified from RNA transcripts were TCR beta CDR3 regions. During a first-round RT-PCR of the TCR CDR3, the HTBI primer set was used. TCRdb recomputed calls from the multiplex PCR reads with MiXCR, one row per CDR3 protein. The sample shows 150,000 or so distinct CDR3 sequences, less than 25% of them seen only once. Sequencing was carried out using blood. These receptors originate from a woman in her fifties or sixties with Graves' hyperthyroidism that later progressed to Graves' ophthalmopathy.

This clonotype was counted at least ten times. The V and J genes are TRBV12-3 or TRBV12-4 and TRBJ2-6; D is perhaps TRBD2 (5 bases). The CDR3 contains 15 residues. V lost 2 bases to trimming and J lost 4 bases, with 9 bases between them. The CDR3 sequence is CASSLSPGGANVLTF. For the CDR3, the DNA is TGTGCCAGCAGTTTAAGTCCGGGGGGGGCCAACGTCCTGACTTTC.

This clonotype was seen a few times. The V gene is TRBV2, the J gene TRBJ2-6, with D hard to call. V lost 5 bases, J lost 5 bases, and 1 base lay in between. Germline loops: CDR1 SNHLY, CDR2 FYNNEI. CDR3 length equals 11 residues. CDR3 DNA: TGTGCCAGCAGTCGGGCCAACGTCCTGACTTTC. Its translation is CASSRANVLTF.

This clonotype was seen ten or more times. The chain is built from TRBV7-6 and TRBJ1-1; D unresolved. The CDR3 loop spans 14 amino acids. V lost 2 bases, J lost 2 bases, and 9 bases lay in between. CDR1 SGHVS and CDR2 FNYEAQ come from the germline V gene. The CDR3 sequence: CASSLREANTEAFF. The DNA for the CDR3 is TGTGCCAGCAGCTTAAGGGAAGCAAACACTGAAGCTTTCTTT. Filled out from reference TRBV7-6 and TRBJ1-1, the complete variable domain reads GAGVSQSPRYKVTKRGQDVALRCDPISGHVSLYWYRQALGQGPEFLTYFNYEAQQDKSGLPNDRFSAERPEGSISTLTIQRTEQRDSAMYRCASSLREANTEAFFGQGTRLTVV.

In this sample, this clonotype turned up many times. The V and J genes are TRBV6-2 or TRBV6-3 and TRBJ1-2; D is ambiguous. V was cut by 3 bases and J by 1 base, with 18 bases left in between. The CDR3 sequence is 17 residues long. The germline V gene has CDR1 MNHEY and CDR2 SVGEGT. In nucleotides, the CDR3 is TGTGCCAGCAGTTATAAGGCTCATCGGATAGTTAACTATGGCTACACCTTC. Residues: CASSYKAHRIVNYGYTF.

The J gene is TRBJ1-1, the V gene TRBV6-1; the match to TRBD1 covers 8 bases. CDR1 and CDR2 (germline): MNHNS, SASEGT. This CDR3 comprises 15 residues. With V trimmed by 4 bases and J by 5 bases, 9 bases remained unmatched. CDR3 DNA: TGTGCCAGCAGTGGGCAGGGGGCTCGAGAAACTGAAGCTTTCTTT. Amino acid sequence: CASSGQGARETEAFF.

This clonotype was recorded many times. V and J are TRBV20-1 and TRBJ1-5; TRBD1 is a possible D gene (5 bases). Germline V gene lookup returns CDR1 DFQATT and CDR2 SNEGSKA (reference sequence). Trimming stripped 3 bases from V and 4 bases from J, with 16 bases between. The CDR3 loop spans 15 amino acids. The CDR3 spells CSARADSSGNQPQHF. In nucleotides, the CDR3 is TGCAGTGCTAGGGCTGACAGCTCGGGGAATCAGCCCCAGCATTTT.

At least ten counts were recorded for this clonotype. This rearrangement joins TRBV18 to TRBJ2-1, with unresolved D. The CDR3 is 13 amino acids. Germline CDR1 and CDR2: KGHSH and LQKENI. V was pared by 4 bases and J by 2 bases, with 6 bases between. CDR3 loop: CASSREPYNEQFF. The CDR3 DNA sequence: TGTGCCAGCTCACGCGAGCCCTACAATGAGCAGTTCTTC. The full variable domain, completed using reference TRBV18 and TRBJ2-1, is NAGVMQNPRHLVRRRGQEARLRCSPMKGHSHVYWYRQLPEEGLKFMVYLQKENIIDESGMPKERFSAEFPKEGPSILRIQQVVRGDSAAYFCASSREPYNEQFFGPGTRLTVL.

The sample holds many counts of this clonotype. The chain employs TRBV28 and TRBJ1-2; no firm D call. Deletions cut 7 bases from V and 0 bases from J, with 6 bases between. CDR3 length: 12 residues. The germline V gene has CDR1 MDHEN and CDR2 SYDVKM. The CDR3 sequence is CASTRTNYGYTF. For the CDR3, the DNA is TGTGCCAGCACCAGGACTAACTATGGCTACACCTTC.

This clonotype has more than one count but fewer than ten. The genes are TRBV20-1 and TRBJ2-3; tentative D call: TRBD2 (6 bases). The CDR3 has 15 residues. The germline V gene has CDR1 DFQATT and CDR2 SNEGSKA (reference sequence). Trimming pared 1 base from V and 2 bases from J, leaving 13 bases between. CDR3 residues: CSARGNRGATDTQYF. CDR3 coding DNA: TGCAGTGCTAGAGGGAATCGCGGGGCCACAGATACGCAGTATTTT.

This clonotype was seen repeatedly, ten times or more. The chain combines TRBV6-2 or TRBV6-3 with TRBJ2-6, with D maybe TRBD1 (6 bases). Germline loops: CDR1 MNHEY, CDR2 SVGEGT. V lost 5 bases and J lost 0, with 32 bases in between. CDR3 length: 23 residues. CDR3 amino acids: CASSRRIEMWVRTELSGANVLTF. The DNA of the CDR3 is TGTGCCAGCAGTCGGAGAATAGAAATGTGGGTACGGACAGAACTCTCTGGGGCCAACGTCCTGACTTTC.

This clonotype was counted only a few times. This sequence joins TRBV5-8 and TRBJ2-1, with 12 bases identical to TRBD2. This CDR3 region has 16 residues. With V trimmed by 3 bases and J by 8 bases, 9 bases remained unmatched. Looked up from germline, CDR1 is SGHTS and CDR2 is YDEGEE. CDR3 region: CASSSGQTSGSYEQFF. The CDR3 DNA reads TGTGCCAGCAGCTCGGGTCAGACTAGCGGGAGCTATGAGCAGTTCTTC.

This clonotype has only a few counts. The CDR3, as DNA: TGTGCCAGTAGTATGGGAGGGACTGGGGCCAACGTCCTGACTTTC. Its translation is CASSMGGTGANVLTF. The chain is built from TRBV19 and TRBJ2-6; 7 bases align to TRBD2. Germline V gives CDR1 LNHDA, CDR2 SQIVND (reference sequence). V lost 3 bases and J lost 2; bases outside the gene matches: 1. This CDR3 is 15 amino acids long.

The J gene is TRBJ2-7, the V gene TRBV19; TRBD2 matches at 7 bases. CDR1 and CDR2 from the germline V gene are LNHDA and SQIVND (reference sequence). The trim removed 4 bases at V and 4 bases at J, leaving 7 bases unmatched. The CDR3 sequence is 14 residues long. The CDR3 reads CASSTAGTKYEQYF. The CDR3 nucleotides read TGTGCCAGTAGTACTGCAGGGACTAAATACGAGCAGTACTTC.

This clonotype was observed many times. V usage is TRBV3-1 and J usage is TRBJ2-2, with D tentatively TRBD1 (6 bases). CDR1 LGHDT and CDR2 YNNKEL come from the germline V gene (reference sequence). With 0 bases removed from V and 7 bases from J, the gap between germline ends came to 12 bases. The CDR3 totals 15 residues. The DNA for the CDR3 is TGTGCCAGCAGCCAAGATCTCAGGGGCGGCGGGGAGCTGTTTTTT. Translated: CASSQDLRGGGELFF.

CDR3: CSASNLEGELFF. The CDR3 DNA reads TGCAGTGCTAGTAACCTGGAAGGGGAGCTGTTTTTT. V gene TRBV20-1 combines with J gene TRBJ2-2; no firm D call. The ends were cut back, 3 bases at V and 8 bases at J, with 10 bases in the middle. The CDR3 contains 12 residues. The germline V gene encodes CDR1 DFQATT and CDR2 SNEGSKA (reference sequence).